This entry features one T cell receptor beta chain sequence. Researchers amplified the TCR beta CDR3 regions from RNA transcripts. The HTBI primer set served for first-round RT-PCR of the TCR CDR3. MiXCR was run by TCRdb on the multiplex PCR reads, yielding one entry per CDR3 protein. In the table there are approximately 690,000 distinct CDR3 sequences, about a fifth of which are singletons. This sample is drawn from a study of T cells in Graves' hyperthyroidism and ophthalmopathy. The sequence was collected from a man aged 30-40 years with Graves' ophthalmopathy. Sample: blood.

CDR3 amino acids: CASSERMGAGVSSYEQYF. Here the CDR3 DNA reads TGTGCCAGCAGTGAAAGGATGGGCGCAGGGGTAAGCTCCTACGAGCAGTACTTC. The V and J genes are TRBV2 and TRBJ2-7; D may be TRBD1 (6 bases). This CDR3 spans 18 amino acids. Trimming removed 2 bases from V and 0 bases from J, with 20 bases in between. CDR1 and CDR2 from the germline V gene are SNHLY and FYNNEI.